The rows below give T cell receptor beta chains drawn from one sample of a study of metastatic and nonmetastatic thyroid tumors. TCRdb reassembled clones from the PCR reads with MiXCR. Of 15,000 to 25,000 clones listed, roughly 27% are singletons. Sequencing input: blood. These receptors came from a male donor with papillary thyroid cancer or a benign thyroid nodule (not recorded which). Some clones in this sample may be carry-over from other donors' samples. Each CDR3 is given with its conserved first and last residue. The order of the fields is J gene, D gene, V gene, clone size, CDR3 DNA, CDR3 protein. A D gene is named only where the DNA matches it firmly. The listing skips clone size in some rows; elsewhere it reads once, few, many or a size class.

j_call: TRBJ2-1
d_call: TRBD2
v_call: TRBV27
clone_size: NA
cdr3_nt: TGTGCCAGCAGCGGTGCCGGGACTAGCGGGAACTGGTACAATGAGCAGTTCTTC
cdr3_aa: CASSGAGTSGNWYNEQFF

j_call: TRBJ2-7
d_call: TRBD1
v_call: TRBV7-9
clone_size: NA
cdr3_nt: TGTGCCAGCAGCCCATGGACAGGGGGTTATGACGAGCAGTACTTC
cdr3_aa: CASSPWTGGYDEQYF

j_call: TRBJ2-1
d_call: TRBD1
v_call: TRBV20-1
clone_size: medium-sized
cdr3_nt: TGCAGTGCTGAAAGCGGGTACAGGGGGTTCTACAATGAGCAGTTCTTC
cdr3_aa: CSAESGYRGFYNEQFF

j_call: TRBJ2-2
d_call: TRBD1
v_call: TRBV27
clone_size: NA
cdr3_nt: TGTGCCAGCAGTTTATCGACAGGGGGCGGGGAGCTGTTTTTT
cdr3_aa: CASSLSTGGGELFF

j_call: TRBJ2-3
d_call: NA
v_call: TRBV6-4
clone_size: few
cdr3_nt: TGTGCCACCAAGGGAACTAGCACAGATACGCAGTATTTT
cdr3_aa: CATKGTSTDTQYF

j_call: TRBJ1-4
d_call: NA
v_call: TRBV20-1
clone_size: many
cdr3_nt: TGCAGTGCTAGGCAGAGGGGGGTGGGTAATGAAAAACTGTTTTTT
cdr3_aa: CSARQRGVGNEKLFF

j_call: TRBJ1-6
d_call: NA
v_call: TRBV6-4
clone_size: medium-sized
cdr3_nt: TGTGCCAGCAGTGAGTCGGGTAATTCACCCCTCCACTTT
cdr3_aa: CASSESGNSPLHF

j_call: TRBJ2-5
d_call: NA
v_call: TRBV28
clone_size: NA
cdr3_nt: TGTGCCAGCAGTCCCTCCCAAGTTCGCCAAGAGACCCAGTACTTC
cdr3_aa: CASSPSQVRQETQYF

j_call: TRBJ2-3
d_call: NA
v_call: TRBV7-8
clone_size: many
cdr3_nt: TGTGCCAGCACCACCGGAGATACGCAGTATTTT
cdr3_aa: CASTTGDTQYF

j_call: TRBJ1-2
d_call: NA
v_call: TRBV10-3
clone_size: NA
cdr3_nt: TGTGCCATCAGTGATCAGGCTGAGGCCTCCCCGGTCGGTGGCTACACCTTC
cdr3_aa: CAISDQAEASPVGGYTF

j_call: TRBJ1-5
d_call: NA
v_call: TRBV12-3/TRBV12-4
clone_size: many
cdr3_nt: TGTGCCAGCAGTTTAGTAACTAATCATGTGACAGGAACCCATCAGCCCCAGCATTTT
cdr3_aa: CASSLVTNHVTGTHQPQHF

j_call: TRBJ1-6
d_call: TRBD1
v_call: TRBV5-1
clone_size: medium-sized
cdr3_nt: TGCGCCAGCAGCGTGATACAGGGGGCAAATTCACCCCTCCACTTT
cdr3_aa: CASSVIQGANSPLHF

j_call: TRBJ1-2
d_call: NA
v_call: TRBV30
clone_size: medium-sized
cdr3_nt: TGTGCCTGGCACCCACGGACATTTGACTACACCTTC
cdr3_aa: CAWHPRTFDYTF

j_call: TRBJ2-1
d_call: TRBD1
v_call: TRBV6-2/TRBV6-3
clone_size: few
cdr3_nt: TGTGCCAGCAGGCGAACGGGACAGGGGGGAGAGCAGTTCTTC
cdr3_aa: CASRRTGQGGEQFF

j_call: TRBJ1-6
d_call: NA
v_call: TRBV6-4
clone_size: NA
cdr3_nt: TGTGCCAGCAGTGACTCAGGGGACGGGAATTCACCCCTCCACTTT
cdr3_aa: CASSDSGDGNSPLHF

j_call: TRBJ2-1
d_call: NA
v_call: TRBV30
clone_size: medium-sized
cdr3_nt: TGTGCCTGGAGTGCGACTAGTATGAATGAGCAGTTCTTC
cdr3_aa: CAWSATSMNEQFF

j_call: TRBJ1-6
d_call: TRBD1
v_call: TRBV6-1
clone_size: few
cdr3_nt: TGTGCCAGCAGTCCCGGGACAGGGACTTCACCCCTCCACTTT
cdr3_aa: CASSPGTGTSPLHF

j_call: TRBJ1-2
d_call: NA
v_call: TRBV10-2
clone_size: NA
cdr3_nt: TGCGCCAGCTCGCCGGAGCTCTTTTATGGCTACACCTTC
cdr3_aa: CASSPELFYGYTF

j_call: TRBJ1-6
d_call: TRBD1
v_call: TRBV6-2/TRBV6-3
clone_size: medium-sized
cdr3_nt: TGTGCCAGCAGCCAGACGACAGGGGGCCTCAATTCACCCCTCCACTTT
cdr3_aa: CASSQTTGGLNSPLHF

j_call: TRBJ1-4
d_call: NA
v_call: TRBV20-1
clone_size: many
cdr3_nt: TGCAGTGTCCGGACCGTGAATGAAAAACTGTTTTTT
cdr3_aa: CSVRTVNEKLFF

j_call: TRBJ2-3
d_call: TRBD2
v_call: TRBV2
clone_size: many
cdr3_nt: TGTGCCAGCAGTGTGACTAGCGGGATGACCCCAAGCACAGATACGCAGTATTTT
cdr3_aa: CASSVTSGMTPSTDTQYF

j_call: TRBJ2-1
d_call: TRBD2
v_call: TRBV5-1
clone_size: NA
cdr3_nt: TGCGCCAGCAGCTTAACTTCTGCGGGAGGGCTTTACAATGAGCAGTTCTTC
cdr3_aa: CASSLTSAGGLYNEQFF

j_call: TRBJ1-2
d_call: NA
v_call: TRBV5-1
clone_size: NA
cdr3_nt: TGCGCCAGCAGCCCCGGGACTTATGGCTACACCTTC
cdr3_aa: CASSPGTYGYTF

j_call: TRBJ2-1
d_call: TRBD2
v_call: TRBV20-1
clone_size: NA
cdr3_nt: TGCAGTGCTAGCGTTGGGGCTAGCGGGAGAGATGAGCAGTTCTTC
cdr3_aa: CSASVGASGRDEQFF

j_call: TRBJ2-1
d_call: NA
v_call: TRBV15
clone_size: few
cdr3_nt: TGTGCCACCAGCAGTGGGTTTCAGATCAACAATGAGCAGTTCTTC
cdr3_aa: CATSSGFQINNEQFF

j_call: TRBJ2-1
d_call: NA
v_call: TRBV3-1
clone_size: large
cdr3_nt: TGTGCCAGCAGCAAGGACGGGGGAGGCTACAATGAGCAGTTCTTC
cdr3_aa: CASSKDGGGYNEQFF

j_call: TRBJ2-3
d_call: NA
v_call: TRBV7-2
clone_size: medium-sized
cdr3_nt: TGTGCCAGCAGCTCCACAGATACGCAGTATTTT
cdr3_aa: CASSSTDTQYF

j_call: TRBJ1-2
d_call: TRBD1
v_call: TRBV6-1
clone_size: medium-sized
cdr3_nt: TGTGCCAGCAGTCCGGGACAGGGGGCGCGGGGCTACACCTTC
cdr3_aa: CASSPGQGARGYTF

j_call: TRBJ2-7
d_call: NA
v_call: TRBV24-1
clone_size: medium-sized
cdr3_nt: TGTGCCACCAGTGACCGAGGGGGAACCTACGAGCAGTACTTC
cdr3_aa: CATSDRGGTYEQYF